This TCR beta chain was sequenced for a study of a mutant IDH1 vaccine in newly diagnosed glioma. Study background: Treated patients had a mean age of around 39 years and a sex split that was roughly 60% male and about 40% female. Receipt of radiotherapy, temozolomide, or both preceded the study, and most received both. Study results and limitations: Patients mounted vaccine-induced immune responses in 80% to 95% of cases.

Some clones are missing from TCRdb's copy, which holds only in-frame ones; the method was immunoSEQ multiplex PCR. The sample consists of tens of thousands of clones, around nine tenths of them appearing once. With respect to this clone: The target antigen is unknown.

Looked up from germline, CDR1 is MNHNS and CDR2 is SASEGT. This CDR3 is 13 amino acids long. V was pared by 2 bases and J by 8 bases, with 2 bases of the junction left unmatched. The time point here: week 35, safety follow-up. With topical imiquimod, each dose of the vaccine consisted of 300 ug of mutant IDH1 20-mer peptide. This chain links TRBV6-1 with TRBJ2-1; 8 nucleotides line up with TRBD2. The sequencing used PBMCs, collected from a glioma patient whose treatment included an IDH1 peptide vaccine. The TCR was taken from a man under 40 with glioma. The CDR3 loop is CASSEWREDEQFF. The DNA for the CDR3 is TGTGCCAGCAGTGAATGGCGGGAGGATGAGCAGTTCTTC.